This T cell receptor beta chain was recorded in a study of shared clonotypes between healthy human individuals. Study-level results: Sampling was confined to blood; repertoires within tissues likely differ. Non-shared clonotypes were found to have lower generation probabilities than the clonotypes that were shared by all four of the sorted-subset donors.

This table comes from immunoSEQ multiplex PCR, and its TCRdb copy is limited to in-frame clones, with some not included. The data show about 1 million clones, 70% to 80% seen once. There are a few counts of this clone. Its antigen is unidentified. Germline values: CDR1 SGHNT, CDR2 YYREEE (reference sequence). The CDR3 is 13 residues long. The sequence was collected from a man between 18 and 35 years old in good health. The chain uses TRBV5-4 and TRBJ2-5; 7 nucleotides match TRBD2. The DNA end is more similar to TRBJ2-7, so the J call may be wrong. Sequencing used memory CD4+ T cells sorted from blood. The subset: CD45RA-negative fraction. Here the CDR3 DNA reads TGTGCCAGCAGCTCGATGGGGGGGGACGAGCAGTACTTC. This encodes CASSSMGGDEQYF.